The entry that follows covers one TCR beta chain sequence. Antigen unknown. These data originate in a study of T cells after yellow fever vaccination. General study findings and limits: Booster samples showed a return of most primary-vaccination clones (roughly 96% CD4, 85% to 90% CD8). Shared CD4/CD8 clonotypes were a small share, likely from convergent recombination. Researchers cautioned that FACS-sorted repertoires could harbor abundant clonotypes contaminating from the bulk population.

A process of 5'RACE template switching, which added a universal primer site and UMIs, was used to make TCR cDNA. TCRdb called the 5' RACE reads again in MiXCR, with one record for every CDR3 protein. In the table there are under 550,000 distinct CDR3 sequences, 20% to 25% of which are singletons. This CDR3 spans 12 amino acids. Trimming shortened V by 1 base and J by 7 bases, and 5 bases separated the two germline ends. Germline CDR1 and CDR2: SGHTA and FQGNSA. This specimen was PBMCs, taken 21 days after the first yellow fever vaccination. J is TRBJ1-5 and V is TRBV7-2; D remains unclear. The TCR was taken from a young man who received the YFV17D yellow fever vaccine. CDR3 DNA: TGTGCCAGCAGCTTAGATAAGCAGCCCCAGCATTTT. Its protein product is CASSLDKQPQHF.